Listed below are T cell receptor beta chains from one sample, sequenced in a study of T cells in Graves' hyperthyroidism and ophthalmopathy. MiXCR was run by TCRdb on the multiplex PCR reads, yielding one entry per CDR3 protein. The sample yields roughly 400,000 distinct CDR3 sequences, around 14% seen once. Source material: blood. The source of these receptors is a young woman with Graves' hyperthyroidism that later progressed to Graves' ophthalmopathy. Both conserved end residues are part of each CDR3. A D gene is named only where the DNA matches it firmly. Not every row has a clone size; where given, it reads once, few, many or a size class.

CDR3nt	CDR3aa	j_gene	v_gene	d_gene	abundance
TGCAGTGCTAGTCAAGTCCCCTATGGCTACACCTTC	CSASQVPYGYTF	TRBJ1-2	TRBV20-1	-	many
TGTGCCAGCAGCGACAGTAGGACACAGGGGAGGTACGAGCAGTACTTC	CASSDSRTQGRYEQYF	TRBJ2-7	TRBV6-1	-	few
TGTGCCAGCAGCTTAGCAGGGACTGAAAAACTGTTTTTT	CASSLAGTEKLFF	TRBJ1-4	TRBV7-9	-	many
TGCAGCGTTGCCGCGGCCAACTCCTACGAGCAGTACTTC	CSVAAANSYEQYF	TRBJ2-7	TRBV29-1	-	-
TGTGCCAGCAGCTTCAGTGGGACTGAGCAGTTCTTC	CASSFSGTEQFF	TRBJ2-1	TRBV5-6	-	many
TGCGCCAGCAGCCAAGTTTTGGGAGGACTAGCGGCCAACACCGGGGAGCTGTTTTTT	CASSQVLGGLAANTGELFF	TRBJ2-2	TRBV7-2	TRBD2	-
TGTGCCAGCAGCCCCCAGGGACTAGCGGCTTCTGGGGAGCAGTTCTTC	CASSPQGLAASGEQFF	TRBJ2-1	TRBV2	TRBD2	-
TGTGCCACCCGGGACAGGGATTTTGGTGAGCAGTTCTTC	CATRDRDFGEQFF	TRBJ2-1	TRBV10-3	TRBD1	many
TGCGCCAGCAGCCAAGACAGGCGTGGGCGGCCCCAGCATTTT	CASSQDRRGRPQHF	TRBJ1-5	TRBV4-1	-	few
TGTGCCAGCAGCTTAGGTCCCGGACTAATAAGCACAGATACGCAGTATTTT	CASSLGPGLISTDTQYF	TRBJ2-3	TRBV7-2	-	many
TGTGCCAGCAGCCCCGGGACAGACTACGAGCAGTACTTC	CASSPGTDYEQYF	TRBJ2-7	TRBV28	TRBD1	many
TGTGCCAGCAGGTCACTAGCGGGAGGGTATGAGCAGTTCTTC	CASRSLAGGYEQFF	TRBJ2-1	TRBV6-1	TRBD2	few
TGTGCCATCAGTGAAGGGGGGAACTACAATGAGCAGTTCTTC	CAISEGGNYNEQFF	TRBJ2-1	TRBV10-3	-	-
TGCAGTGCTGGGATAGGCCAAGAGACCCAGTACTTC	CSAGIGQETQYF	TRBJ2-5	TRBV20-1	-	-
TGCAGTGCTAGAGGACCCAGGAGGGGCGGCGGTGAAAAACTGTTTTTT	CSARGPRRGGGEKLFF	TRBJ1-4	TRBV20-1	-	many
TGTGCCAGCAGCCCACTACTAGCGGGAGTAGACTCTGGGGCCAACGTCCTGACTTTC	CASSPLLAGVDSGANVLTF	TRBJ2-6	TRBV3-1	TRBD2	few
TGCGCCAGCAGCTTGGCCTTAGCGGGAGGGTCCTCCTACAATGAGCAGTTCTTC	CASSLALAGGSSYNEQFF	TRBJ2-1	TRBV5-1	TRBD2	-
TGCGCCAGCAGCCCATCGGCGGACAAAGGGAATGGCTACACCTTC	CASSPSADKGNGYTF	TRBJ1-2	TRBV5-1	-	many
TGTGCCAGCAGGAGAGACGGGACCTACGAGCAGTACTTC	CASRRDGTYEQYF	TRBJ2-7	TRBV2	-	many
TGTGCCAGCAGTTTTCCGGGGCCCGAGCAGTACTTC	CASSFPGPEQYF	TRBJ2-7	TRBV7-2	-	many
TGTGCCAGCAGCTTAGGAGCTACCAAGGGTGGGGAGCAGTTCTTC	CASSLGATKGGEQFF	TRBJ2-1	TRBV11-3	-	-
TGTGCCAGTCAATCAGCCTTAGCCAAAAACATTCAGTACTTC	CASQSALAKNIQYF	TRBJ2-4	TRBV19	-	few
TGTGCCAGCAGCTTAGTTGGGAGGGCCGGGGATGAGCAGTTCTTC	CASSLVGRAGDEQFF	TRBJ2-1	TRBV11-2	TRBD2	many
TGTGCCATCAGAGGACAGGGCTCTGGGGCCAACGTCCTGACTTTC	CAIRGQGSGANVLTF	TRBJ2-6	TRBV10-3	TRBD1	-
TGTGCCACCAGTGATCCGGAGCTAGCCGGAGGGCATGAGCAGTTCTTC	CATSDPELAGGHEQFF	TRBJ2-1	TRBV24-1	-	few
TGTGCCATCAGTTCAGGGACTAGCGGAGGGGGCTACAATGAGCAGTTCTTC	CAISSGTSGGGYNEQFF	TRBJ2-1	TRBV10-3	TRBD2	many
TGTGCCAGCAGCTTGGGTACAGGGTGGCCCCAGCATTTT	CASSLGTGWPQHF	TRBJ1-5	TRBV7-6	-	-
TGTGCCAGCAGCTTAGGACTAGCGGGACAAAATGAGCAGTTCTTC	CASSLGLAGQNEQFF	TRBJ2-1	TRBV7-2	TRBD2	few
TGTGCCAGCAGTCAGACGGTATTCCCCTACGAGCAGTACTTC	CASSQTVFPYEQYF	TRBJ2-7	TRBV28	-	many
TGTGCCAGCAGAGGCCCGGGACAGGGGGATCCCGGGGAGCTGTTTTTT	CASRGPGQGDPGELFF	TRBJ2-2	TRBV7-9	TRBD1	few
TGTGCCACCAGCAGAAGAGGGACAGCGGCCACAGATACGCAGTATTTT	CATSRRGTAATDTQYF	TRBJ2-3	TRBV15	TRBD1	-
TGTGCCAGCAGCCAAGCCCCCTGGACTAGCGGGAGCTATGAGCAGTTCTTC	CASSQAPWTSGSYEQFF	TRBJ2-1	TRBV3-1	TRBD2	-
TGTGCCAGCAGTTTCGCCGGTAGCCGACTCTACAATGAGCAGTTCTTC	CASSFAGSRLYNEQFF	TRBJ2-1	TRBV12-3/TRBV12-4	-	many
TGTGCCAGCAGCTTGCACAGGGCTAGGGGCAATCAGCCCCAGCATTTT	CASSLHRARGNQPQHF	TRBJ1-5	TRBV5-6	-	few
TGCGCCAGCAGATACGGGCTGACCCGCTCCTACGAGCAGTACTTC	CASRYGLTRSYEQYF	TRBJ2-7	TRBV5-1	-	few
TGTGCCAGCAGCTCCTCCGGGACAGGGACCTACGAGCAGTACTTC	CASSSSGTGTYEQYF	TRBJ2-7	TRBV7-2	TRBD1	many